Below, 9 T cell receptor beta chains from the same sample are listed, as sequenced in a study of cytomegalovirus exposure and HLA in healthy donors. Measured with immunoSEQ multiplex PCR; TCRdb has only the in-frame clones, and not every one. The table records around 60,000 clones, 92% of them present only once. Material: PBMCs. Every receptor here comes from a woman aged 18-29 years in good health and CMV-seronegative.

The gene calls are TRBV19 and TRBJ2-1; TRBD1 matches 8 bases. This CDR3 has 14 amino acids. The ends lost 8 bases at V and 0 bases at J; junction bases unmatched: 3. The germline V gene encodes CDR1 LNHDA and CDR2 SQIVND (reference sequence). CDR3 coding DNA: TGTGCCAGTCGGGACAGGACCTCCTACAATGAGCAGTTCTTC. Translation gives CASRDRTSYNEQFF.

On this clone: This CDR3 is also generated by other DNA sequences in the sample. This rearrangement joins TRBV6-6 to TRBJ2-1; D is uncertain. Deletions cut 2 bases from V and 4 bases from J, with 9 bases between. The CDR3 runs 14 residues. Germline CDR1 MNHNY, CDR2 SVGAGI (reference sequence). CDR3 amino acids: CASSYGQEYNEQFF. CDR3 DNA: TGTGCCAGCAGTTACGGTCAGGAATACAATGAGCAGTTCTTC.

The chain joins TRBV7-3 to TRBJ2-2; 7 nucleotides line up with TRBD2. The germline V gene encodes CDR1 SGHTA and CDR2 FQGTGA. The trim removed 4 bases at V and 3 bases at J, leaving 11 bases unmatched. The CDR3 covers 17 residues. The CDR3 region has the DNA TGTGCCAGCAGCTCTCACAGAGACCGGGGGGACACCGGGGAGCTGTTTTTT. Amino acids: CASSSHRDRGDTGELFF.

This clone has only one observation. The V gene is TRBV6-4, the J gene TRBJ2-1; D not certain. This CDR3 contains 15 residues. Trimming pared 0 bases from V and 0 bases from J, leaving 6 bases between. The V gene's germline CDR1 is MRHNA and CDR2 SNTAGT. The CDR3 spells CASSDSASSYNEQFF. As DNA, the CDR3 is TGTGCCAGCAGTGACTCGGCTAGCTCCTACAATGAGCAGTTCTTC.

This chain links TRBV7-2 with TRBJ2-1, with 7 bases identical to TRBD2. Trimming cost V 1 base and J 5 bases; bases outside gene matches: 17. This CDR3 contains 19 residues. Germline V gives CDR1 SGHTA, CDR2 FQGNSA. The CDR3 is CASSLVWTSSVLGNNEQFF. The CDR3 DNA follows: TGTGCCAGCAGCTTAGTTTGGACTAGTAGTGTGCTTGGGAACAATGAGCAGTTCTTC.

This chain joins TRBV4-1 and TRBJ2-3, with D unclear. The CDR3 is 12 amino acids. The ends were cut back, 4 bases at V and 4 bases at J, with 6 bases in the middle. CDR1 and CDR2 (germline): MGHRA, YSYEKL. CDR3 coding DNA: TGCGCCAGCAGCCGAGTCTCAGATACGCAGTATTTT. Translation gives CASSRVSDTQYF.

Here the CDR3 DNA reads TGCGCCAGCAGCCAAGTCGGAACTAGCGGGAAAGAGACCCAGTACTTC. Translating it yields CASSQVGTSGKETQYF. V gene TRBV4-1 combines with J gene TRBJ2-5, with TRBD2 matching over 10 bases. The germline V gene encodes CDR1 MGHRA and CDR2 YSYEKL. CDR3 length equals 16 residues. V shed 1 base and J 3 bases; nucleotides not matched to a gene: 5.

The chain carries TRBV9 and TRBJ2-2; D is possibly TRBD1 (5 bases). Germline V gene sequence: CDR1 SGDLS, CDR2 YYNGEE. V shed 3 bases and J shed 0 bases, with 15 bases lying between them. The CDR3 loop spans 17 amino acids. The CDR3 loop is CASSGLRQGANTGELFF. In DNA form, the CDR3 reads TGTGCCAGCAGCGGTTTACGTCAGGGTGCGAACACCGGGGAGCTGTTTTTT. The whole variable domain, filled in from reference TRBV9 and TRBJ2-2, reads DSGVTQTPKHLITATGQRVTLRCSPRSGDLSVYWYQQSLDQGLQFLIQYYNGEERAKGNILERFSAQQFPDLHSELNLSSLELGDSALYFCASSGLRQGANTGELFFGEGSRLTVL.

The rearrangement joins TRBV4-1 to TRBJ2-7; D ambiguous. This CDR3 has 15 residues. The germline V gene has CDR1 MGHRA and CDR2 YSYEKL. The V end was cut by 3 bases, the J end by 5 bases, with 17 bases between. In nucleotides, the CDR3 is TGCGCCAGCAGCCAGTACCTTCAGGATTCTGACGAGCAGTACTTC. It yields the protein CASSQYLQDSDEQYF.